This T cell receptor beta chain is drawn from a study of human T cells and chemical hapten exposure. V lost 4 bases, J lost 2 bases, and 1 base lay in between. The germline V gene encodes CDR1 SQVTM and CDR2 ANQGSEA. This CDR3 spans 10 amino acids. MiXCR, run by TCRdb on the RACE reads, gives a single entry per CDR3 protein. Of about 190,000 distinct CDR3 sequences listed, 20% to 25% are singletons. Time point reported: patch test 3, about 24 weeks after DPC sensitization. Treatment noted: therapeutic diphenylcyclopropenone sensitization with weekly scalp DPC. This clonotype was obtained from a woman aged 40 to 50 with alopecia areata. Some clones in this sample may be carry-over from other donors' samples. The chain uses TRBV29-1 and TRBJ2-3; the D is unclear. Specimen: whole blood, collected in connection with sensitization to the hapten diphenylcyclopropenone (DPC). CDR3 loop: CSVATDTQYF. Here the CDR3 DNA reads TGCAGCGTTGCCACAGATACGCAGTATTTT.